The 27 T cell receptor beta chains below were found in one sample sequenced in a study of control samples from healthy donors and cancer patients (dated by TCRdb to about 2020). Libraries were constructed by the immunoSEQ multiplex PCR assay. In its TCRdb copy, this immuneACCESS table keeps in-frame sequences only and misses some clones. Where compared with another copy, unresolved V genes explain less than half of these, and the others have no known cause. The sample profile shows approximately 58,000 clones; around 87% of them were found once. The ten largest account for about 13% of the sample. Material: PBMCs. These receptors came from a woman aged 60-75 years with lung cancer.

V is TRBV4-1 and J is TRBJ1-5, with TRBD1 as a possible D gene (6 bases). The V end lost 0 bases, the J end lost 6 bases, and 15 bases lay between the germline ends. This CDR3 has 16 residues. Germline V gives CDR1 MGHRA, CDR2 YSYEKL. The CDR3 DNA reads TGCGCCAGCAGCCAAGACGGAGGGGGTAGCGGTCAGCCCCAGCATTTT. Its translation is CASSQDGGGSGQPQHF.

The rearrangement uses TRBV6-2 or TRBV6-3 and TRBJ2-3; D possibly uses TRBD1 or TRBD2 (5 bases each). This CDR3 comprises 19 residues. Germline CDR1 reads MNHEY; CDR2 reads SVGEGT. Trimming took off 6 bases at V and 0 bases at J, with 25 bases between the two ends. The CDR3 loop is CASSPHGTGAWESTDTQYF. The CDR3 coding sequence is TGTGCCAGCAGCCCACACGGGACGGGTGCATGGGAGAGCACAGATACGCAGTATTTT.

V gene TRBV3-1 (or the pseudogene TRBV3-2) combines with J gene TRBJ1-2; D uncertain. The germline CDR1 and CDR2 sequences are LGHDT and YNNKEL (reference sequence). V lost 5 bases and J lost 7, with 8 bases in between. The CDR3 extends over 11 amino acids. This CDR3 reads CASSSQGGYTF. Here the CDR3 DNA reads TGTGCCAGCAGCTCCCAAGGTGGCTACACCTTC.

The chain joins TRBV4-1 to TRBJ2-7; a weak D match, TRBD2 (6 bases). Germline lookup yields CDR1 MGHRA and CDR2 YSYEKL. The CDR3 spans 14 residues. V was cut by 2 bases and J by 10 bases, with 18 bases left in between. This CDR3 is CASSQSLQAGRQYF. The CDR3 DNA reads TGCGCCAGCAGCCAATCTCTACAGGCGGGGAGACAGTACTTC.

This sequence joins TRBV9 and TRBJ1-2, with 7 bases lining up with TRBD1. With V trimmed by 4 bases and J by 2 bases, 5 bases remained unmatched. The CDR3 runs to 14 residues. CDR1 and CDR2 from the germline V gene are SGDLS and YYNGEE. The chain's CDR3 is CASSRTTGNYGYTF. Written as DNA, the CDR3 is TGTGCCAGCAGCAGAACGACAGGGAACTATGGCTACACCTTC.

The V gene is TRBV7-9, the J gene TRBJ1-4; D gene unclear. From germline, CDR1 is SEHNR and CDR2 FQNEAQ (reference sequence). V was shortened by 7 bases and J by 5 bases, with 14 bases between the two germline ends. The CDR3 is made up of 14 amino acids. This CDR3 reads CASTNWARNEKLFF. The DNA of the CDR3 is TGTGCCAGCACCAATTGGGCGCGGAATGAAAAACTGTTTTTT.

This sequence joins TRBV25-1 and TRBJ1-2; D possibly corresponds to TRBD1 (5 bases). V was trimmed by 2 bases and J by 4 bases, leaving 8 bases between them. The CDR3 covers 13 residues. CDR1 MGHDK and CDR2 SYGVNS come from the germline V gene. The CDR3 spells CASSEQGAYGYTF. The CDR3 DNA is TGTGCCAGCAGTGAACAGGGCGCCTATGGCTACACCTTC.

The V and J genes are TRBV6-5 and TRBJ2-3; no definite D call. The germline gives CDR1 MNHEY, CDR2 SVGAGI. V lost 2 bases to trimming and J lost 9 bases, with 6 bases between them. This CDR3 contains 11 residues. The CDR3 region is CASSYGWTQYF. The CDR3 nucleotides are TGTGCCAGCAGTTACGGGTGGACGCAGTATTTT.

The chain links TRBV4-1 to TRBJ2-1, with 8 bases identical to TRBD2. The junction had 5 bases not matched to a gene; V was cut back by 5 bases and J by 5 bases. The CDR3 spans 14 residues. The germline CDR1 and CDR2 sequences are MGHRA and YSYEKL. This CDR3 is CASSRLARNNEQFF. The CDR3 nucleotides are TGCGCCAGCAGCAGACTAGCGAGGAACAATGAGCAGTTCTTC.

The gene calls are TRBV4-1 and TRBJ2-7; 8 bases are a match to TRBD1. The CDR3 contains 16 residues. Germline V lookup: CDR1 MGHRA, CDR2 YSYEKL. The ends lost 1 base at V and 3 bases at J; junction bases unmatched: 8. The CDR3 spells CASSQVGRTGNYEQYF. The CDR3 DNA is TGCGCCAGCAGCCAAGTCGGAAGGACAGGGAACTACGAGCAGTACTTC.

V gene TRBV3-1 (or the pseudogene TRBV3-2) combines with J gene TRBJ2-6; D uncertain. There are 16 residues in the CDR3. From germline, CDR1 is LGHDT and CDR2 YNNKEL (reference sequence). V dropped 6 bases and J dropped 4 bases, with 16 bases sitting between them. CDR3 loop: CASSHSPLRGANVLTF. The CDR3 bases are TGTGCCAGCAGTCACAGTCCTCTCCGGGGGGCCAACGTCCTGACTTTC.

V and J are TRBV27 and TRBJ2-5; D is undetermined. V lost 6 bases and J lost 0, with 5 bases in between. Per germline, CDR1 MNHEY and CDR2 SMNVEV (reference sequence). The CDR3 runs 12 residues. CDR3 nucleotides: TGTGCCAGCAGCCGGTACCAAGAGACCCAGTACTTC. It yields the protein CASSRYQETQYF.

The V call is TRBV20-1, the J call TRBJ1-5; D is undetermined. The CDR3 extends over 13 amino acids. Looked up from germline, CDR1 is DFQATT and CDR2 is SNEGSKA (reference sequence). The V gene lost 3 bases and the J gene lost 3 bases, with 9 bases spanning the gap. The CDR3 sequence: CSASRADNQPQHF. The CDR3 DNA reads as TGCAGTGCTAGTAGGGCAGACAATCAGCCCCAGCATTTT.

This clone was seen only once. The rearrangement joins TRBV6-6 to TRBJ2-1; 10 bases are a match to TRBD2. The CDR3 is 15 residues long. The V and J ends lost 4 bases and 2 bases, in that order; junction bases with no gene match: 2. Germline V lookup: CDR1 MNHNY, CDR2 SVGAGI (reference sequence). CDR3 residues: CASSSSGGAYNEQFF. The CDR3 DNA sequence: TGTGCCAGCAGTTCAAGCGGGGGGGCCTACAATGAGCAGTTCTTC.

The V call is TRBV7-9, the J call TRBJ1-5; D not resolved. Per germline, CDR1 SEHNR and CDR2 FQNEAQ (reference sequence). The CDR3 length is 13 residues. V lost 1 base and J 7 bases, leaving 8 bases between the germline ends. CDR3 coding DNA: TGTGCCAGCAGCTTAGAAAGGTACCAGCCCCAGCATTTT. It encodes CASSLERYQPQHF.

The gene calls are TRBV7-8 and TRBJ2-1, with D maybe TRBD2 (6 bases). The V end lost 4 bases, the J end lost 5 bases, and 18 bases lay between the germline ends. The V gene's germline CDR1 is SGHVS and CDR2 FQNEAQ. This CDR3 is built from 16 residues. The CDR3 sequence is CASSSHLLSGDNEQFF. The CDR3 nucleotides are TGTGCCAGCAGCTCCCATCTTCTGTCGGGGGACAATGAGCAGTTCTTC.

The chain uses TRBV7-2 and TRBJ2-2; no definite D call. The CDR3 extends over 13 amino acids. Germline assignment: CDR1 SGHTA and CDR2 FQGNSA. V lost 4 bases, J lost 4 bases, and 7 bases lay in between. The chain's CDR3 is CASSSYSTGELFF. The CDR3 bases are TGTGCCAGCAGCTCCTACTCCACCGGGGAGCTGTTTTTT.

This chain links TRBV2 with TRBJ2-3, with D unresolved. Between the trimmed V and J ends, which lost 6 bases and 6 bases, there was a span of 10 bases. Germline V gives CDR1 SNHLY, CDR2 FYNNEI. The CDR3 totals 12 residues. The chain's CDR3 is CASRTSSDTQYF. The DNA of the CDR3 is TGTGCCAGCAGAACCAGTAGTGATACGCAGTATTTT. The variable domain in full, with the rest retrieved from reference TRBV2 and TRBJ2-3, is EPEVTQTPSHQVTQMGQEVILRCVPISNHLYFYWYRQILGQKVEFLVSFYNNEISEKSEIFDDQFSVERPDGSNFTLKIRSTKLEDSAMYFCASRTSSDTQYFGPGTRLTVL.

The chain employs TRBV6-1 and TRBJ1-5; possibly TRBD1 for D (5 bases). Germline V lookup: CDR1 MNHNS, CDR2 SASEGT. Trimming removed 1 base from V and 7 bases from J, with 11 bases in between. This CDR3 is 14 amino acids long. As DNA, the CDR3 is TGTGCCAGCAGTGAAGAGTACGGGGACCAGCCCCAGCATTTT. Encoded protein: CASSEEYGDQPQHF.

The V gene is TRBV19, the J gene TRBJ2-2; TRBD1 matches 11 bases. The CDR3 is 16 residues long. After removal of 6 bases from V and 3 bases from J, the junction contained 6 bases not matched to a gene. Germline loops: CDR1 LNHDA, CDR2 SQIVND (reference sequence). DNA of the CDR3: TGTGCCAGTAGCCGTGGGACAGGGGGAGACACCGGGGAGCTGTTTTTT. Amino acids: CASSRGTGGDTGELFF.

DNA of the CDR3: TGTGCCAGCAGTAAGGGAGGGTTAAATGAAAAACTGTTTTTT. It encodes CASSKGGLNEKLFF. The rearrangement uses TRBV9 and TRBJ1-4; D gene uncertain. The CDR3 consists of 14 residues. Germline-derived CDR1 and CDR2 are SGDLS and YYNGEE. V lost 5 bases to trimming and J lost 5 bases, with 13 bases between them.

The chain employs TRBV3-1 (or the pseudogene TRBV3-2) and TRBJ1-2, with D hard to call. This CDR3 is built from 13 residues. Trimming shortened V by 2 bases and J by 6 bases, and 10 bases separated the two germline ends. Germline V gene lookup returns CDR1 LGHDT and CDR2 YNNKEL (reference sequence). CDR3 protein: CASSQSFGDGYTF. Here the CDR3 DNA reads TGTGCCAGCAGCCAATCGTTTGGCGATGGCTACACCTTC.

Here the CDR3 reads CASSRWGTEVNYGYTF. CDR3 nucleotide sequence: TGTGCCAGTAGTAGGTGGGGGACCGAAGTTAACTATGGCTACACCTTC. The chain carries TRBV19 and TRBJ1-2; TRBD1 might be the D (5 bases). This CDR3 contains 16 residues. Between the trimmed V and J ends, which lost 4 bases and 1 base, there was a span of 16 bases. CDR1 is LNHDA, CDR2 SQIVND, per germline (reference sequence).

The genes are TRBV9 and TRBJ1-5, with 7 bases matching TRBD1. V shed 6 bases, J shed 2 bases, and the junction held 8 bases outside the gene matches. The germline V gene has CDR1 SGDLS and CDR2 YYNGEE. This CDR3 has 15 residues. The CDR3 protein is CASNIDGQGNQPQHF. The CDR3 DNA sequence: TGTGCCAGCAATATCGACGGACAGGGCAATCAGCCCCAGCATTTT.

The chain joins TRBV30 to TRBJ2-5; the D is unclear. CDR1 and CDR2 from the germline V gene are GTSNPN and SVGIG (reference sequence). Trimming removed 5 bases from V and 6 bases from J, with 10 bases in between. CDR3 size: 11 residues. This CDR3 is CAWSSEKTQYF. CDR3 nucleotide sequence: TGTGCCTGGTCTTCTGAAAAGACCCAGTACTTC.

This sequence joins TRBV7-8 and TRBJ1-3, with TRBD1 matching 9 bases. Per the germline V gene, CDR1 is SGHVS and CDR2 is FQNEAQ. Unmatched junction bases numbered 4, after V lost 3 bases and J lost 4 bases. The CDR3 runs 15 residues. CDR3 in amino acids: CASSFGTGYGNTIYF. The CDR3 nucleotides are TGTGCCAGCAGCTTCGGGACAGGGTACGGAAACACCATATATTTT.

V usage is TRBV2 and J usage is TRBJ1-6, with D maybe TRBD1 (6 bases). The CDR3 totals 14 residues. V shed 7 bases and J shed 7 bases, with 14 bases lying between them. Germline CDR1 and CDR2: SNHLY and FYNNEI. The CDR3 sequence: CASTQDSLNSPLHF. The CDR3 nucleotides read TGTGCCAGCACGCAGGACAGCCTAAATTCACCCCTCCACTTT. Supplemented by reference TRBV2 and TRBJ1-6, the full variable domain reads EPEVTQTPSHQVTQMGQEVILRCVPISNHLYFYWYRQILGQKVEFLVSFYNNEISEKSEIFDDQFSVERPDGSNFTLKIRSTKLEDSAMYFCASTQDSLNSPLHFGNGTRLTVT.